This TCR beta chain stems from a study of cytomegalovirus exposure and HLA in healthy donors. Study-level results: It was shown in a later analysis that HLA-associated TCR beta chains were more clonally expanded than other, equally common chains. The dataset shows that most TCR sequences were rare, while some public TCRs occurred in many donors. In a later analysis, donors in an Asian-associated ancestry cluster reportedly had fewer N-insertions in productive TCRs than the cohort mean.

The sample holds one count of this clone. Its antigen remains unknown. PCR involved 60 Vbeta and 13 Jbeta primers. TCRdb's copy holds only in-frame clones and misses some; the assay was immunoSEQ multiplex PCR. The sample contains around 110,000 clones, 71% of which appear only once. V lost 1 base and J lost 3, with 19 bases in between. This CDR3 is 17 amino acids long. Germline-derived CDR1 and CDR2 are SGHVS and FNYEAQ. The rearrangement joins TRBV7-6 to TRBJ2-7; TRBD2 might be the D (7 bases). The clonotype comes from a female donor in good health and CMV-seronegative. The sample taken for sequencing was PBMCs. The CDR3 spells CASSLGGGLADRYEQYF. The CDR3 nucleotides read TGTGCCAGCAGCTTAGGGGGGGGGCTAGCGGATCGCTACGAGCAGTACTTC.